This section outlines one T cell receptor beta chain sequence together with its context. The antigen is undetermined. The entry originates in a study of T cell responses to AZD1222 COVID-19 vaccine. For the study at large: Analyses pooled second doses at about 4 or about 12 weeks. General study results and limits: Baseline seropositivity characterized only six AZD1222 recipients.

V was trimmed by 8 bases and J by 0 bases, leaving 14 bases between them. The CDR3 sequence is 15 residues long. Germline loops: CDR1 SNHLY, CDR2 FYNNEI. Libraries were prepared by immunoSEQ multiplex PCR; TCRdb keeps only in-frame clonotypes and omits some of them. The table lists 130,000 to 150,000 clones, about 92% of them singletons. The sample in question was peripheral blood, obtained on day 0 of AZD1222 vaccination. The receptor was derived from an adult in good health. The rearrangement joins TRBV2 to TRBJ1-5, with D uncertain. CDR3 nucleotide sequence: TGTGCCAGCGGAAGGACGGACCATAGCAATCAGCCCCAGCATTTT. It codes for CASGRTDHSNQPQHF.